This T cell receptor beta chain was recorded in a study of blood T cell repertoires in COVID-19. Enrollees, about 18 to 95 years old, lived in approximately 24 US areas. Participants were placed into cohorts based on the clinical history they reported. Repertoires were generated with immunoSEQ multiplex PCR, while TCRdb's copy carries only in-frame clones and drops some. The table includes approximately 170,000 clones, just over 85% detected once. This clone was counted a few times. There are 14 residues in the CDR3. Germline assignment: CDR1 MNHEY and CDR2 SMNVEV (reference sequence). Trimming removed 6 bases at V and 8 bases at J, with 19 bases between.

The sequence came from a woman aged 18-29 years who had recovered from COVID-19. The V call is TRBV27, the J call TRBJ1-1; no reliable D call. Sequencing was performed on PBMCs or T cells enriched from blood (not recorded which). Here the CDR3 reads CASRSGYSRLEAFF. CDR3 nucleotide sequence: TGTGCCAGCAGATCGGGTTATTCGAGGCTAGAAGCTTTCTTT.